This TCR beta chain appears in the sequencing data of a study of cytomegalovirus exposure and HLA in healthy donors. Overall study: T cells numbering around 180 million yielded around 120 million unique TCR beta sequences in an earlier analysis. Points from the study as a whole: It was reported that the classifier diagnosed cytomegalovirus status with high specificity and sensitivity in both the original and validation cohorts.

A multiplex PCR was run with 60 Vbeta primers and 13 Jbeta primers. The data were produced by immunoSEQ multiplex PCR, yet TCRdb's version contains in-frame clones alone and is incomplete. The table records 140,000 to 150,000 clones, about 70% of them present only once. Comments on this clone: The antigen is not known.

This TCR was sampled from a woman aged 60-70 years in good health and CMV-seropositive. The source material was PBMCs.

In DNA form, the CDR3 reads TGTGCCATCAGTGAGTTTGCAGCGTCCGGCTACACCTTC. It is translated as CAISEFAASGYTF. This rearrangement joins TRBV10-3 to TRBJ1-2; D not certain. Germline V gene data show CDR1 as ENHRY and CDR2 as SYGVKD. The CDR3 is 13 amino acids. Deletions cut 1 base from V and 8 bases from J, with 11 bases between.